The clone carrying this T cell receptor (beta chain) was counted a single time. TCRdb's table, derived via immunoSEQ multiplex PCR, lists solely in-frame clones and lacks some. Here the sample spans around 78,000 clones, 94% being singletons. These data come from a study of technical replicates of blood from several donors. Between the trimmed V and J ends, which lost 2 bases and 4 bases, there was a span of 15 bases. The CDR3 has 15 residues. Germline CDR1 is SGHNT and CDR2 is YENEEA. The V and J genes are TRBV11-3 and TRBJ2-7, with D possibly matching TRBD2 (7 bases). Sequenced material: T cells isolated from PBMCs. The TCR comes from a human donor in good health. For the CDR3, the DNA is TGTGCCAGCAGCTTACGAGGGGGGGCCATTTACGAGCAGTACTTC. This gives the protein CASSLRGGAIYEQYF. Supplemented by reference TRBV11-3 and TRBJ2-7, the full variable domain reads EAGVVQSPRYKIIEKKQPVAFWCNPISGHNTLYWYLQNLGQGPELLIRYENEEAVDDSQLPKDRFSAERLKGVDSTLKIQPAELGDSAVYLCASSLRGGAIYEQYFGPGTRLTVT.